The 29 T cell receptor beta chains below were found in one sample sequenced in a study of T-cell reconstitution after alpha-beta-depleted transplantation in children (dated by TCRdb to 2016 to 2018). Library prep was done by PCR. The reads were generated on an Illumina HiSeq 2500. TCR library preparation used molecular barcoding, with unique molecular identifiers applied to normalize quantification of the TCRbeta repertoire. TCRdb passed the public sequencing reads through fastp at Q25 and MiXCR, retaining productive beta sequences. Every CDR3 protein is listed once, alongside the most common genes and DNA of its rows. The sample profile shows roughly 420,000 distinct CDR3 sequences; around 15% of them were found once. The leading ten clones occupy just under 30% of the sample. The sample's treatment or condition label, in plain terms: allogeneic hematopoietic cell transplantation with graft depleted of TCRalphabeta T cells and CD19 B cells.

The sequences come from PBMCs, mostly from graft donor cells, collected 360 days after TCRalphabeta/CD19-depleted stem cell transplant. The receptors derive from a boy in the first two years of life who had a stem cell transplant for Wiskott-Aldrich syndrome, so the T cells may come from the graft donor.

This clonotype was seen more than once but under ten times. The CDR3 sequence is CASSYSASGGGHTYEQYF. The CDR3 DNA is TGTGCCAGCAGTTACTCAGCTTCGGGCGGGGGCCATACCTACGAGCAGTACTTC. The chain joins TRBV6-5 to TRBJ2-7; tentative D call: TRBD2 (7 bases). V was clipped by 0 bases and J by 2 bases, with 20 bases between them. Germline CDR1 MNHEY, CDR2 SVGAGI. The CDR3 totals 18 residues.

The chain employs TRBV12-3 or TRBV12-4 and TRBJ1-3, with D uncertain. V was pared by 2 bases and J by 5 bases, with 4 bases between. The CDR3 has 12 residues. CDR3 DNA sequence: TGTGCCAGCAGTTTACCGAGAAACACCATATATTTT. Amino acids: CASSLPRNTIYF.

The chain links TRBV6-1 to TRBJ1-3, with D unresolved. V was trimmed by 6 bases and J by 4 bases, leaving 10 bases between them. Germline CDR1 MNHNS, CDR2 SASEGT. The CDR3 contains 13 residues. The CDR3 DNA is TGTGCCAGCAGGGGCCCCGGAGGAAACACCATATATTTT. Its protein product is CASRGPGGNTIYF.

V and J are TRBV5-1 and TRBJ2-7; 11 bases fit TRBD1. The CDR3 runs to 14 residues. Germline CDR1 reads SGHRS; CDR2 reads YFSETQ. Unmatched junction bases numbered 5, after V lost 5 bases and J lost 4 bases. In nucleotides, the CDR3 is TGCGCCAGCAGACAAGGACAGGGGGCTTACGAGCAGTACTTC. Amino acid sequence: CASRQGQGAYEQYF.

This clonotype has just a few counts. The chain recombines TRBV12-3 or TRBV12-4 with TRBJ2-5; D might be TRBD1 (5 bases). Trimming removed 4 bases at V and 0 bases at J, with 6 bases between. The CDR3 loop spans 13 amino acids. Here the CDR3 DNA reads TGTGCCAGCAGTTGGGGCGACCAAGAGACCCAGTACTTC. It translates to CASSWGDQETQYF.

The rearrangement joins TRBV4-3 to TRBJ2-1; the match to TRBD2 covers 10 bases. CDR1 is LGHNA, CDR2 YSLEER, per germline. The CDR3 length is 16 residues. With V trimmed by 3 bases and J by 7 bases, 9 bases remained unmatched. Here the CDR3 reads CASSQGSGRALNEQFF. In DNA form, the CDR3 reads TGCGCCAGCAGCCAGGGCAGCGGGAGGGCCTTAAATGAGCAGTTCTTC.

The V call is TRBV24-1, the J call TRBJ2-5; 8 positions match TRBD1. Per the germline V gene, CDR1 is KGHDR and CDR2 is SFDVKD. The CDR3 runs to 15 residues. V gave up 3 bases and J gave up 5 bases; unmatched junction bases: 7. This CDR3 reads CATSDAGQGRETQYF. CDR3 DNA: TGTGCCACCAGTGATGCCGGACAGGGTAGGGAGACCCAGTACTTC.

In its sample, this clonotype was seen a few times. An end of the junction differs from the germline gene, which may be a read error. The genes are TRBV29-1 and TRBJ2-3; D is possibly TRBD2 (5 bases). Germline lookup yields CDR1 SQVTM and CDR2 ANQGSEA. The CDR3 has 13 residues. The chain's CDR3 is CSAERGMTDTQYF. CDR3 DNA: TGCAGCGCTGAACGGGGAATGACAGATACGCAGTATTTT.

This clonotype was observed a few times. J is TRBJ2-1 and V is TRBV11-2; 9 nucleotides agree with TRBD2. Germline CDR1 SGHAT, CDR2 FQNNGV. The CDR3 is 17 amino acids. The trim removed 5 bases at V and 7 bases at J, leaving 15 bases unmatched. The CDR3: CASSEGVRGGMGNEQFF. The DNA for the CDR3 is TGTGCCAGCAGCGAAGGGGTGCGGGGGGGTATGGGGAATGAGCAGTTCTTC.

This clonotype has just a few counts. The CDR3 DNA follows: TGCGCCAGCAGCCAAGAGAGGGGGACCCACCAAGAGACCCAGTACTTC. It codes for CASSQERGTHQETQYF. The chain carries TRBV4-1 and TRBJ2-5; TRBD1 might be the D (6 bases). From germline, CDR1 is MGHRA and CDR2 YSYEKL. The CDR3 loop spans 16 amino acids. Trimming took off 0 bases at V and 0 bases at J, with 11 bases between the two ends.

The rearrangement joins TRBV3-1 to TRBJ2-1, with a possible D match to TRBD2 (5 bases). V lost 3 bases and J 10 bases, leaving 22 bases between the germline ends. The length of the CDR3 is 16 residues. Germline loops: CDR1 LGHDT, CDR2 YNNKEL (reference sequence). CDR3: CASSQTWDPGSFEQFF. Here the CDR3 DNA reads TGTGCCAGCAGCCAGACCTGGGATCCGGGAAGTTTCGAGCAGTTCTTC.

This clonotype was found a few times. This chain connects TRBV10-2 to TRBJ2-2, with no clear D. Trimming cost V 4 bases and J 2 bases, with 11 bases left between them. Germline values: CDR1 WSHSY, CDR2 SAAADI. There are 15 residues in the CDR3. CDR3 sequence: CASSGWTPNTGELFF. CDR3 nucleotides: TGCGCCAGCAGTGGGTGGACCCCTAACACCGGGGAGCTGTTTTTT.

The chain combines TRBV7-8 with TRBJ2-3, with D possibly TRBD2 on 6 matching bases. Trimming shortened V by 1 base and J by 7 bases, and 21 bases separated the two germline ends. Germline CDR1 reads SGHVS; CDR2 reads FQNEAQ. This CDR3 is 17 amino acids long. The DNA of the CDR3 is TGTGCCAGCAGCTTAGAGGGGCGGGGCACGCCTCCTAATACGCAGTATTTT. This codes for CASSLEGRGTPPNTQYF.

The chain employs TRBV7-9 and TRBJ2-7; 7 nucleotides match TRBD1. The CDR3 has 14 residues. The V gene end was trimmed by 5 bases and the J gene end by 3 bases; junction bases not matched to a gene: 7. Per germline, CDR1 SEHNR and CDR2 FQNEAQ (reference sequence). In nucleotides, the CDR3 is TGTGCCAGCAGCGCCCCCGGGACAGTCTACGAGCAGTACTTC. Translation gives CASSAPGTVYEQYF.

J is TRBJ1-6 and V is TRBV11-2, with 7 positions matching TRBD1. V was pared by 1 base and J by 6 bases, with 6 bases of the junction left unmatched. This CDR3 spans 16 amino acids. CDR1 and CDR2 (germline): SGHAT, FQNNGV. CDR3 region: CASSLAGQRSNSPLHF. In DNA, the CDR3 is TGTGCCAGCAGCTTAGCGGGACAGAGATCTAATTCACCCCTCCACTTT.

The chain joins TRBV7-6 to TRBJ1-5; D perhaps matches TRBD1 (5 bases). The CDR3 spans 14 residues. Deletions cut 3 bases from V and 9 bases from J, with 15 bases between. Germline V gene data show CDR1 as SGHVS and CDR2 as FNYEAQ. The CDR3 DNA sequence: TGTGCCAGCAGCTTCTCCCCGAGGGGAACGCCCCAGCATTTT. This translates into CASSFSPRGTPQHF.

This clonotype occurred a few times. This chain connects TRBV7-2 to TRBJ2-5; possibly TRBD1 or TRBD2 for D (7 bases each). The CDR3 runs to 15 residues. Germline V gene sequence: CDR1 SGHTA, CDR2 FQGNSA. Between the trimmed V and J ends, which lost 5 bases and 4 bases, there was a span of 17 bases. The CDR3: CASSPQGEGRETQYF. CDR3 nucleotides: TGTGCCAGCAGCCCCCAGGGGGAGGGCCGAGAGACCCAGTACTTC.

V usage is TRBV5-1 and J usage is TRBJ2-1; 9 nucleotides match TRBD2. CDR3 size: 16 residues. Trimming at V came to 4 bases and at J to 4 bases, leaving 9 bases not matched to a gene. CDR1 is SGHRS, CDR2 YFSETQ, per germline. The CDR3 here is CASSAGTSLFYNEQFF. CDR3 nucleotide sequence: TGCGCCAGCAGCGCTGGGACTAGCCTCTTTTACAATGAGCAGTTCTTC.

CDR3: CASYGSANTGELFF. The DNA for the CDR3 is TGTGCCAGCTACGGTTCAGCGAACACCGGGGAGCTGTTTTTT. This chain links TRBV28 with TRBJ2-2; D is undetermined. V was trimmed by 8 bases and J by 0 bases, leaving 10 bases between them. CDR1 is MDHEN, CDR2 SYDVKM, per germline. CDR3 length equals 14 residues.

This clonotype was seen many times. This chain joins TRBV12-3 or TRBV12-4 and TRBJ2-7; 8 positions agree with TRBD1. V lost 7 bases, J lost 2 bases, and 7 bases stayed unmatched. This CDR3 is 14 amino acids long. The CDR3 is CASTRQGAAYEQYF. DNA for the CDR3: TGTGCCAGCACCAGGCAGGGGGCCGCCTACGAGCAGTACTTC.

The rearrangement joins TRBV7-9 to TRBJ2-5, with D hard to call. The V end lost 1 base, the J end lost 4 bases, and 10 bases lay between the germline ends. The CDR3 covers 14 residues. Germline loops: CDR1 SEHNR, CDR2 FQNEAQ (reference sequence). CDR3 amino acids: CASSLGAPGETQYF. In DNA form, the CDR3 reads TGTGCCAGCAGCTTAGGGGCCCCCGGAGAGACCCAGTACTTC.

There are a few counts of this clonotype. V usage is TRBV29-1 and J usage is TRBJ2-3, with no clear D. The V and J ends lost 4 bases and 1 base respectively, with 24 bases between them. Germline V lookup: CDR1 SQVTM, CDR2 ANQGSEA. The CDR3 sequence is 18 residues long. This CDR3 reads CSVVPRRIGLRGTDTQYF. For the CDR3, the DNA is TGCAGCGTTGTACCCCGCCGGATCGGGCTACGGGGCACAGATACGCAGTATTTT.

In this sample, this clonotype turned up a few times. The genes are TRBV6-5 and TRBJ2-7; D perhaps matches TRBD1 (5 bases). CDR1 is MNHEY, CDR2 SVGAGI, per germline. Trimming cost V 4 bases and J 2 bases, with 15 bases left between them. The CDR3 sequence is 15 residues long. This chain's CDR3 is CASSSRTLPPYEQYF. The CDR3 region has the DNA TGTGCCAGCAGTTCCCGGACACTCCCCCCCTACGAGCAGTACTTC.

The sample holds a few counts of this clonotype. The chain recombines TRBV15 with TRBJ1-5, with unresolved D. The CDR3 is made up of 14 amino acids. Germline V lookup: CDR1 LNHNV, CDR2 YYDKDF (reference sequence). V was cut by 0 bases and J by 4 bases, with 7 bases left in between. The CDR3, as DNA: TGTGCCACCAGCAGAGATAAGGGAAATCAGCCCCAGCATTTT. This gives the protein CATSRDKGNQPQHF.

The sample holds a few counts of this clonotype. The chain uses TRBV28 and TRBJ2-1, with 7 bases aligning to TRBD2. The CDR3 has 14 amino acids. Germline trimming cut 5 bases from V and 7 bases from J; bases unmatched to any gene: 8. CDR1 and CDR2 from the germline V gene are MDHEN and SYDVKM. The CDR3 region is CASSPYGGKNEQFF. The CDR3 bases are TGTGCCAGCAGTCCTTACGGGGGGAAGAATGAGCAGTTCTTC.

The chain employs TRBV3-1 and TRBJ2-5; tentative D call: TRBD2 (6 bases). V was cut by 4 bases and J by 2 bases, with 14 bases left in between. Per the germline V gene, CDR1 is LGHDT and CDR2 is YNNKEL (reference sequence). The CDR3 runs to 15 residues. This CDR3 reads CASSPGWGVQETQYF. The CDR3 bases are TGTGCCAGCAGCCCCGGGTGGGGGGTTCAAGAGACCCAGTACTTC.

This clonotype has only a few counts. This rearrangement joins TRBV30 to TRBJ2-2; TRBD1 might be the D (5 bases). The CDR3 contains 14 residues. Looked up from germline, CDR1 is GTSNPN and CDR2 is SVGIG (reference sequence). The V and J ends lost 0 bases and 8 bases respectively, with 13 bases between them. CDR3 in amino acids: CAWSVPQGSGELFF. CDR3 nucleotide sequence: TGTGCCTGGAGTGTACCCCAGGGTTCGGGGGAGCTGTTTTTT.

The gene calls are TRBV29-1 and TRBJ2-7, with D uncertain. V lost 4 bases and J 4 bases, leaving 17 bases between the germline ends. Germline values: CDR1 SQVTM, CDR2 ANQGSEA. The CDR3 has 14 residues. In nucleotides, the CDR3 is TGCAGCGTTGTCGGCAGTTTCCCTTCGTACGAGCAGTACTTC. Translating gives CSVVGSFPSYEQYF.

The J gene is TRBJ2-5, the V gene TRBV29-1; D is perhaps TRBD1 (6 bases). CDR3 size: 12 residues. Germline CDR1 and CDR2: SQVTM and ANQGSEA. Trimming took 7 bases from V and 5 from J, leaving 14 bases between them. CDR3 amino acids: CSGKQGAETQYF. Here the CDR3 DNA reads TGCAGCGGGAAACAGGGTGCGGAGACCCAGTACTTC.